This TCR beta chain is drawn from a study of memory CD4+ T cells and cytomegalovirus serostatus. Study-wide background: Donors were healthy Belgian adults, some 10 CMV seropositive and approximately 23 seronegative. General study findings and limits: Suggested: most of the CMV-linked TCR signature lies in CD4+ memory cells. Each of around 69 CMV-associated TCRbeta sequences occurred in one to five individuals.

Original processing methods: Out-of-frame sequences were removed, leaving about 2.2 million distinct TCRbeta sequences. The protocol was immunoSEQ multiplex PCR, while the TCRdb copy is restricted to in-frame clones and leaves out a portion. The DNA gave D and trimming, while V, J and clone size come from that table. The table has approximately 53,000 clones, 70% to 85% seen once; the top ten hold approximately 0.55%. As to this clone: The antigen remains undetermined.

J lost 7 bases, V lost 4 bases, and 4 bases had no gene match. Per germline, CDR1 GTSNPN and CDR2 SVGIG (reference sequence). The CDR3 consists of 13 residues. The sort gate was single viable CD3+CD4+CD8-CD45RO+ cells for memory CD4+ T cells. This sequence joins TRBV30 and TRBJ1-6, with TRBD1 identical over 7 bases. The receptor comes from an adult in good health and CMV-seronegative. The material sequenced was memory CD4+ T cells from blood. The CDR3 protein is CAWTGTANSPLHF. The CDR3 nucleotides are TGTGCCTGGACCGGGACAGCAAATTCACCCCTCCACTTT.